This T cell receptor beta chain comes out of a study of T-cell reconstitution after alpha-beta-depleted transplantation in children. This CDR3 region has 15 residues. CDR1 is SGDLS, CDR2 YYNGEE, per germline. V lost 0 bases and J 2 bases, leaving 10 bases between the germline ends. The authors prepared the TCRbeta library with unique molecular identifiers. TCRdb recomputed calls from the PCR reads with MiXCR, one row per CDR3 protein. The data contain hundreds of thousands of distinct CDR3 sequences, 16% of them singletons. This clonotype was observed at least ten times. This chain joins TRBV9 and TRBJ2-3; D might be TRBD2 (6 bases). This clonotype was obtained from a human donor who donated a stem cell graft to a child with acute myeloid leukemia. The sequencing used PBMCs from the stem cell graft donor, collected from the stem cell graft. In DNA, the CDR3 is TGTGCCAGCAGCGTAGGGGACTGGCTCACAGATACGCAGTATTTT. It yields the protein CASSVGDWLTDTQYF. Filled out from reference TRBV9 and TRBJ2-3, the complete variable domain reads DSGVTQTPKHLITATGQRVTLRCSPRSGDLSVYWYQQSLDQGLQFLIQYYNGEERAKGNILERFSAQQFPDLHSELNLSSLELGDSALYFCASSVGDWLTDTQYFGPGTRLTVL.